The rows below give T cell receptor beta chains drawn from one sample of a study of T cells in Graves' hyperthyroidism and ophthalmopathy. TCRdb processed the multiplex PCR reads anew with MiXCR; each CDR3 protein has one entry. The sample yields roughly 350,000 distinct CDR3 sequences, 13% to 15% seen once. Sequenced material: blood. These receptors all stem from a woman in her twenties or thirties with Graves' ophthalmopathy. Both conserved end residues are part of each CDR3. A D gene is named only where the DNA matches it firmly. Expanded clones are given a class, and other clones once, few, many or no size at all.

j_gene: TRBJ1-4; v_gene: TRBV5-1; d_gene: -; abundance: many; CDR3nt: TGCGCCAGCAGCTTGGGTATCGGTGAAAAACTGTTTTTT; CDR3aa: CASSLGIGEKLFF
j_gene: TRBJ1-5; v_gene: TRBV28; d_gene: -; abundance: many; CDR3nt: TGTGCCAGCACCCCGGCAGGAGTCCGGAATCAGCCCCAGCATTTT; CDR3aa: CASTPAGVRNQPQHF
j_gene: TRBJ1-2; v_gene: TRBV6-5; d_gene: -; abundance: few; CDR3nt: TGTGCCAGCAGTTACTCGGCGGAGTTGGGCGGCTACACCTTC; CDR3aa: CASSYSAELGGYTF
j_gene: TRBJ2-7; v_gene: TRBV11-1; d_gene: -; abundance: many; CDR3nt: TGTGCCAGCAGCCCCCGAGACGGGACATACGAGCAGTACTTC; CDR3aa: CASSPRDGTYEQYF
j_gene: TRBJ2-2; v_gene: TRBV11-2; d_gene: TRBD2; abundance: many; CDR3nt: TGTGCCAGCAGCTTAGATCGTGGGGGGGCCGGGGAGCTGTTTTTT; CDR3aa: CASSLDRGGAGELFF
j_gene: TRBJ1-1; v_gene: TRBV6-2/TRBV6-3; d_gene: -; abundance: many; CDR3nt: TGTGCCAGCAACGGACAGTTGGACACTGAAGCTTTCTTT; CDR3aa: CASNGQLDTEAFF
j_gene: TRBJ1-6; v_gene: TRBV6-5; d_gene: -; abundance: many; CDR3nt: TGTGCCAGCAGTTACCTTGCGCTAAGGAGGAGGGTTTCACCCCTCCACTTT; CDR3aa: CASSYLALRRRVSPLHF
j_gene: TRBJ1-6; v_gene: TRBV7-3; d_gene: -; abundance: many; CDR3nt: TGTGCCAGCAGCTTATTCGCGAATTCACCCCTCCACTTT; CDR3aa: CASSLFANSPLHF
j_gene: TRBJ2-3; v_gene: TRBV2; d_gene: -; abundance: -; CDR3nt: TGTGCCAGCAGTGTAACGGGGTTAGAGGGAGATACGCAGTATTTT; CDR3aa: CASSVTGLEGDTQYF
j_gene: TRBJ2-3; v_gene: TRBV5-5; d_gene: -; abundance: few; CDR3nt: TGTGCCAGCAGCCAGACGGGGGCGGCATGGACAGATACGCAGTATTTT; CDR3aa: CASSQTGAAWTDTQYF
j_gene: TRBJ1-2; v_gene: TRBV19; d_gene: -; abundance: -; CDR3nt: TGTGCCAGTAGTATGCTGGGGAACTATGGCTACACCTTC; CDR3aa: CASSMLGNYGYTF
j_gene: TRBJ1-2; v_gene: TRBV9; d_gene: TRBD1; abundance: -; CDR3nt: TGTGCCAGCAGCGAAGGGGGCGCAAACTATGGCTACACCTTC; CDR3aa: CASSEGGANYGYTF
j_gene: TRBJ2-2; v_gene: TRBV24-1; d_gene: -; abundance: many; CDR3nt: TGTGCCACCGCCGACCCCCCGGGGGGGGAGCTGTTTTTT; CDR3aa: CATADPPGGELFF
j_gene: TRBJ1-1; v_gene: TRBV3-1; d_gene: -; abundance: many; CDR3nt: TGTGCCAGCAGCCATCGGGGAGAAGCTTTCTTT; CDR3aa: CASSHRGEAFF
j_gene: TRBJ2-7; v_gene: TRBV6-2/TRBV6-3; d_gene: -; abundance: -; CDR3nt: TGTGCCAGCAGTACTTTCGGGGTCTCCTACGAGCAGTACTTC; CDR3aa: CASSTFGVSYEQYF
j_gene: TRBJ2-3; v_gene: TRBV28; d_gene: -; abundance: many; CDR3nt: TGTGCCAGCAGTTTTTCAAGACCCAGCACAGATACGCAGTATTTT; CDR3aa: CASSFSRPSTDTQYF
j_gene: TRBJ2-1; v_gene: TRBV15; d_gene: TRBD2; abundance: -; CDR3nt: TGTGCCACCAGCAGAGATTGGGGGAGCGGGGTGGGAAATGAGCAGTTCTTC; CDR3aa: CATSRDWGSGVGNEQFF
j_gene: TRBJ1-1; v_gene: TRBV18; d_gene: TRBD1; abundance: many; CDR3nt: TGTGCCAGCTCAACACGGACAGGGGCGGATGAAGCTTTCTTT; CDR3aa: CASSTRTGADEAFF
j_gene: TRBJ2-1; v_gene: TRBV3-1; d_gene: -; abundance: many; CDR3nt: TGTGCCAGCAGCCGTTATCAGGGCATTACCTACAATGAGCAGTTCTTC; CDR3aa: CASSRYQGITYNEQFF
j_gene: TRBJ2-7; v_gene: TRBV15; d_gene: -; abundance: many; CDR3nt: TGTGCCACCAGGGAGGGATTTAGCGGCGAGCAGTACTTC; CDR3aa: CATREGFSGEQYF
j_gene: TRBJ2-4; v_gene: TRBV19; d_gene: -; abundance: -; CDR3nt: TGTGCCAGTAGTATAGTAGCAGGACTAGCCAAAAACATTCAGTACTTC; CDR3aa: CASSIVAGLAKNIQYF
j_gene: TRBJ2-1; v_gene: TRBV10-3; d_gene: -; abundance: few; CDR3nt: TGTGCCACCCGGGACACAGATGAGCAGTTCTTC; CDR3aa: CATRDTDEQFF
j_gene: TRBJ2-7; v_gene: TRBV30; d_gene: -; abundance: -; CDR3nt: TGTGCCTGGACCGACGCCTACGGGGGCGAGCAGTACTTC; CDR3aa: CAWTDAYGGEQYF
j_gene: TRBJ2-1; v_gene: TRBV6-5; d_gene: TRBD1; abundance: -; CDR3nt: TGTGCCAGCAGTTCGACAGGGAAGCACTACAATGAGCAGTTCTTC; CDR3aa: CASSSTGKHYNEQFF
j_gene: TRBJ2-5; v_gene: TRBV5-1; d_gene: TRBD2; abundance: -; CDR3nt: TGCGCCAGCAGCTGGACTAGCGGACCGGGGGGGACCCAGTACTTC; CDR3aa: CASSWTSGPGGTQYF
j_gene: TRBJ1-5; v_gene: TRBV12-3/TRBV12-4; d_gene: TRBD1; abundance: many; CDR3nt: TGTGCCAGCAGTTCAAACCTCCCGGGACAGGGGGATAATAGCAATCAGCCCCAGCATTTT; CDR3aa: CASSSNLPGQGDNSNQPQHF
j_gene: TRBJ2-3; v_gene: TRBV20-1; d_gene: -; abundance: many; CDR3nt: TGCAGTGCTAGAGATCTGTGGGACGGAACTGGGGATACGCAGTATTTT; CDR3aa: CSARDLWDGTGDTQYF
j_gene: TRBJ2-7; v_gene: TRBV27; d_gene: -; abundance: many; CDR3nt: TGTGCCAGCAGTTTATCCAAACAGGGTTTGAAGCAGTACTTC; CDR3aa: CASSLSKQGLKQYF
j_gene: TRBJ1-2; v_gene: TRBV24-1; d_gene: TRBD1; abundance: many; CDR3nt: TGTGCCACCAGTGATCCGGGACAGGGGAACTATGGCTACACCTTC; CDR3aa: CATSDPGQGNYGYTF
j_gene: TRBJ2-7; v_gene: TRBV2; d_gene: TRBD2; abundance: many; CDR3nt: TGTGCCAGCAGACGTGGGAGCGGCGGGGGGGCAGGATCCTACGAGCAGTACTTC; CDR3aa: CASRRGSGGGAGSYEQYF
j_gene: TRBJ2-3; v_gene: TRBV28; d_gene: TRBD1; abundance: many; CDR3nt: TGTGCCAGCAGCCGACAGGGAAATACGCAGTATTTT; CDR3aa: CASSRQGNTQYF
j_gene: TRBJ2-7; v_gene: TRBV4-1; d_gene: -; abundance: -; CDR3nt: TGCGCCAGCAGCCAAGATATAGGGCCCAAGGAGCAGTACTTC; CDR3aa: CASSQDIGPKEQYF
j_gene: TRBJ2-7; v_gene: TRBV7-6; d_gene: -; abundance: many; CDR3nt: TGTGCCAGCAGCTTAGGTCTAGAAGTAGCCTACGAGCAGTACTTC; CDR3aa: CASSLGLEVAYEQYF
j_gene: TRBJ2-3; v_gene: TRBV5-5; d_gene: TRBD1; abundance: -; CDR3nt: TGTGCCAGCAGCTTGGCCAGGGGGCGCGGTGATACGCAGTATTTT; CDR3aa: CASSLARGRGDTQYF
j_gene: TRBJ2-1; v_gene: TRBV20-1; d_gene: TRBD2; abundance: many; CDR3nt: TGCAGTGCTAGAGAATGGGACTACCGGAGGGGAAGTTACAATGAGCAGTTCTTC; CDR3aa: CSAREWDYRRGSYNEQFF
j_gene: TRBJ1-6; v_gene: TRBV6-4; d_gene: -; abundance: -; CDR3nt: TGTGCCAGCAGTGACTCGAGCCGGGGCCCTAATTCACCCCTCCACTTT; CDR3aa: CASSDSSRGPNSPLHF
j_gene: TRBJ1-5; v_gene: TRBV20-1; d_gene: -; abundance: many; CDR3nt: TGCACAACCTACAGGGTTGGCGGCAATCAGCCCCAGCATTTT; CDR3aa: CTTYRVGGNQPQHF
j_gene: TRBJ2-5; v_gene: TRBV29-1; d_gene: -; abundance: -; CDR3nt: TGCAGCGTTTCAATTAGTCAAGAGACCCAGTACTTC; CDR3aa: CSVSISQETQYF
j_gene: TRBJ1-1; v_gene: TRBV20-1; d_gene: -; abundance: many; CDR3nt: TGCAGTGCTTCGAGAAACGGACCGCCTGAAGCTTTCTTT; CDR3aa: CSASRNGPPEAFF
j_gene: TRBJ1-1; v_gene: TRBV4-1; d_gene: -; abundance: many; CDR3nt: TGCGCCAGCAGCCAAGATAGAAGAATCAGCTTGAAAGCTTTCTTT; CDR3aa: CASSQDRRISLKAFF
j_gene: TRBJ2-1; v_gene: TRBV6-5; d_gene: -; abundance: few; CDR3nt: TGTGCCAGCAGTTACTCAAGCCCCCGGTCGGTCGATGAGCAGTTCTTC; CDR3aa: CASSYSSPRSVDEQFF
j_gene: TRBJ2-1; v_gene: TRBV4-1; d_gene: -; abundance: many; CDR3nt: TGCGCCAGCAGCCAAGATGACGCCTGGGGGGCCTACAATGAGCAGTTCTTC; CDR3aa: CASSQDDAWGAYNEQFF
j_gene: TRBJ2-7; v_gene: TRBV6-1; d_gene: -; abundance: many; CDR3nt: TGTGCCAGCAGTGAATACCCTCTAGGTGGGACCTCCTACGAGCAGTACTTC; CDR3aa: CASSEYPLGGTSYEQYF
j_gene: TRBJ1-1; v_gene: TRBV12-3/TRBV12-4; d_gene: -; abundance: many; CDR3nt: TGTGCCAGCAAATACACACAGGGAGAGAACACTGAAGCTTTCTTT; CDR3aa: CASKYTQGENTEAFF
j_gene: TRBJ2-2; v_gene: TRBV2; d_gene: -; abundance: many; CDR3nt: TGTGCCAGCAGTTATTGGACCGTGAACACCGGGGAGCTGTTTTTT; CDR3aa: CASSYWTVNTGELFF
j_gene: TRBJ1-5; v_gene: TRBV20-1; d_gene: -; abundance: many; CDR3nt: TGCAGTGCTACGATAGGGGACAAAGGGATGGGGCGCCATCAGCCCCAGCATTTT; CDR3aa: CSATIGDKGMGRHQPQHF
j_gene: TRBJ2-1; v_gene: TRBV19; d_gene: -; abundance: few; CDR3nt: TGTGCCAGTAGTGGTTCCAGATACAATGAGCAGTTCTTC; CDR3aa: CASSGSRYNEQFF
j_gene: TRBJ2-7; v_gene: TRBV20-1; d_gene: -; abundance: many; CDR3nt: TGCAGTGCTAGACCTATTGGGAACTACGAGCAGTACTTC; CDR3aa: CSARPIGNYEQYF
j_gene: TRBJ2-2; v_gene: TRBV19; d_gene: TRBD1; abundance: few; CDR3nt: TGTGCCAGTAGCCCCGGACAGGGAGCGAACACCGGGGAGCTGTTTTTT; CDR3aa: CASSPGQGANTGELFF
j_gene: TRBJ2-1; v_gene: TRBV15; d_gene: -; abundance: few; CDR3nt: TGTGCCACCAGCAGAGATAGGGGGGGGGTGACAGGTACCTACAATGAGCAGTTCTTC; CDR3aa: CATSRDRGGVTGTYNEQFF
j_gene: TRBJ1-2; v_gene: TRBV6-2/TRBV6-3; d_gene: -; abundance: -; CDR3nt: TGTGCCAGCAGTTACCCACCGGACAGCTATGGCTACACCTTC; CDR3aa: CASSYPPDSYGYTF
j_gene: TRBJ2-7; v_gene: TRBV28; d_gene: TRBD1; abundance: many; CDR3nt: TGTGCCAGCAGCCCCGGGACAGCGATCTACGAGCAGTACTTC; CDR3aa: CASSPGTAIYEQYF
j_gene: TRBJ1-2; v_gene: TRBV6-5; d_gene: -; abundance: -; CDR3nt: TGTGCCAGCAGTTACTCTATACAAGGGAACTATGGCTACACCTTC; CDR3aa: CASSYSIQGNYGYTF